Listed below are T cell receptor beta chains from one sample, sequenced in a study of CD8+CD57+ T cells in acquired aplastic anemia. MiXCR, run by TCRdb on the reads, gives a single entry per CDR3 protein. The sample shows around 230,000 distinct CDR3 sequences, about 59% of them seen only once. The sequencing sample was made of sorted CD4+, CD8+, or CD8+CD57+ T cells (not recorded which) from PBMCs. These TCRs come from a human donor in good health. Each CDR3 is given with its conserved first and last residue. Each record gives: V gene, D gene, J gene, clone size, CDR3 DNA, CDR3 protein. D genes are given only for firm matches. Where a row states a size, it is once, few, many or the class of an expanded clone; other rows omit it.

TRBV5-1,-,TRBJ1-1,many,TGCGCCAGCAGCTTGACGCCGAACACTGAAGCTTTCTTT,CASSLTPNTEAFF
TRBV6-1,-,TRBJ2-7,many,TGTGCCAGCAGCCTTACGGGGCTAGGCCTCTACGAGCAGTACTTC,CASSLTGLGLYEQYF
TRBV9,-,TRBJ2-7,once,TGTGCCAGCAGCACGGACCTCCAGAGGGGCTACGAGCAGTACTTC,CASSTDLQRGYEQYF
TRBV24-1,-,TRBJ1-1,-,TGTGCCACCAGTGATAAGGGGACTGAAGCTTTCTTT,CATSDKGTEAFF
TRBV5-4,-,TRBJ1-1,-,TGTGCCAGCAGATATGAGGGCGAAGGTGTCACTGAAGCTTTCTTT,CASRYEGEGVTEAFF
TRBV6-1,-,TRBJ1-1,-,TGTGCCAGCAGTGACACGGTCAAAAACACTGAAGCTTTCTTT,CASSDTVKNTEAFF
TRBV27,-,TRBJ1-5,many,TGTGCCAGCAGTTTAGGGGGGAGGGAGCCCCAGCATTTT,CASSLGGREPQHF
TRBV3-1,TRBD2,TRBJ2-3,many,TGTGCCAGCAGCCAAGAACTAGCGGGAGGCTCAGATACGCAGTATTTT,CASSQELAGGSDTQYF
TRBV7-2,TRBD1,TRBJ2-7,-,TGTGCCAGCGGGTGGACAGGGGGGGTGTACGAGCAGTACTTC,CASGWTGGVYEQYF
TRBV25-1,-,TRBJ2-5,few,TGTGCCAGCAGTGAAGGGGAGTTAGGAGTAGGAGAGACCCAGTACTTC,CASSEGELGVGETQYF
TRBV20-1,TRBD1,TRBJ2-7,-,TGCAGTGCCAGCAGTTACTCATCCGGGACAGCCTCCTACGAGCAGTACTTC,CSASSYSSGTASYEQYF
TRBV7-2,-,TRBJ1-6,-,TGTGCCAGCAGTTTATACAGCTATAATTCACCCCTCCACTTT,CASSLYSYNSPLHF
TRBV20-1,TRBD1,TRBJ2-1,-,TGCAGTGCCCGGACAGGATATCACAATAAGCAGTTCTTC,CSARTGYHNKQFF
TRBV29-1,TRBD1,TRBJ2-1,-,TGCAGCGTAAACCCGGATGGGGACAGCTACAATGAGCAGTTCTTC,CSVNPDGDSYNEQFF
TRBV10-1,TRBD2,TRBJ2-3,-,TGCGCCAGCAGTCGACAGCGGGGGAGGGCCGGAGATACGCAGTATTTT,CASSRQRGRAGDTQYF
TRBV19,TRBD2,TRBJ2-3,-,TGTGCCAGTAGTATCTCCTTTGGACGGGGGGCAGATACGCAGTATTTT,CASSISFGRGADTQYF